The present T cell receptor (beta chain) was sequenced within a study of T cell responses to AZD1222 COVID-19 vaccine. The method was immunoSEQ multiplex PCR; TCRdb's version includes in-frame clones alone and lacks a portion of them. This sample yields tens of thousands of clones, of which more than 85% are seen a single time; 5.2% belongs to the top ten. The CDR3 runs to 15 residues. Trimming stripped 8 bases from V and 1 base from J, with 14 bases between. Germline CDR1 is SNHLY and CDR2 is FYNNEI. About this clone itself: Its cognate antigen is unknown.

Overall study results and limits: All repertoire sampling was performed exclusively after the peak T cell response.

The clonotype comes from an adult in good health. Here the sequenced sample was peripheral blood, taken on day 0 of AZD1222 vaccination. This chain uses TRBV2 with TRBJ2-2; possibly TRBD1 for D (5 bases). CDR3 nucleotide sequence: TGTGCCAGCGGGGCCGAGACAGTGAACACCGGGGAGCTGTTTTTT. It encodes CASGAETVNTGELFF. Based on the CDR3 plus reference TRBV2 and TRBJ2-2, the full variable domain is EPEVTQTPSHQVTQMGQEVILRCVPISNHLYFYWYRQILGQKVEFLVSFYNNEISEKSEIFDDQFSVERPDGSNFTLKIRSTKLEDSAMYFCASGAETVNTGELFFGEGSRLTVL.